The rows below give T cell receptor beta chains drawn from one sample of a study of blood T cells in healthy people across ages. TCRdb ran MiXCR on the 5' RACE reads and lists one entry per CDR3 protein. Of 850,000 to 1,000,000 distinct CDR3 sequences in the sample, about 48% were seen once. The sample taken for sequencing was blood. These receptor sequences come from a man aged 30-40 years in good health. Each CDR3 is given with its conserved first and last residue. D genes are given only for firm matches. Not every row has a clone size; where given, it reads once, few, many or a size class.

V gene: TRBV11-2; CDR3 length: 16; D gene: TRBD2; J gene: TRBJ2-1; clone size: few; CDR3 protein: CASRRVLAGDYNEQFF; CDR3 DNA: TGTGCCAGCAGGCGAGTACTAGCGGGGGACTACAATGAGCAGTTCTTC
V gene: TRBV11-3; CDR3 length: 14; D gene: -; J gene: TRBJ1-2; clone size: -; CDR3 protein: CASSLDPGYYGYTF; CDR3 DNA: TGTGCCAGCAGCTTAGATCCGGGCTACTATGGCTACACCTTC
V gene: TRBV21-1; CDR3 length: 17; D gene: -; J gene: TRBJ2-3; clone size: -; CDR3 protein: CASSTLGRSSSTDTQYF; CDR3 DNA: TGTGCCAGCAGCACCTTGGGTCGCAGTTCGAGCACAGATACGCAGTATTTT
V gene: TRBV4-3; CDR3 length: 14; D gene: -; J gene: TRBJ2-1; clone size: -; CDR3 protein: CASSQITSYSEQFF; CDR3 DNA: TGCGCCAGCAGCCAAATAACTAGCTACAGTGAGCAGTTCTTC
V gene: TRBV7-9; CDR3 length: 11; D gene: -; J gene: TRBJ1-4; clone size: few; CDR3 protein: CASSSTGKLFF; CDR3 DNA: TGTGCCAGCAGTTCGACAGGAAAACTGTTTTTT
V gene: TRBV6-4; CDR3 length: 14; D gene: -; J gene: TRBJ2-1; clone size: -; CDR3 protein: CASSADSSYNEQFF; CDR3 DNA: TGTGCCAGCAGCGCAGACAGCTCCTACAATGAGCAGTTCTTC
V gene: TRBV20-1; CDR3 length: 16; D gene: -; J gene: TRBJ1-1; clone size: few; CDR3 protein: CSASIQIRALNTEAFF; CDR3 DNA: TGCAGTGCTAGCATTCAAATCCGGGCCCTGAACACTGAAGCTTTCTTT
V gene: TRBV3-1; CDR3 length: 16; D gene: TRBD2; J gene: TRBJ2-2; clone size: -; CDR3 protein: CASSLQRGGNTGELFF; CDR3 DNA: TGTGCCAGCAGCTTGCAGCGGGGGGGAAACACCGGGGAGCTGTTTTTT
V gene: TRBV12-3/TRBV12-4; CDR3 length: 14; D gene: -; J gene: TRBJ1-5; clone size: -; CDR3 protein: CASSFRVANQPQHF; CDR3 DNA: TGTGCCAGCAGTTTCAGGGTCGCCAATCAGCCCCAGCATTTT
V gene: TRBV4-3; CDR3 length: 15; D gene: -; J gene: TRBJ1-6; clone size: -; CDR3 protein: CASSQDEGNNSPLHF; CDR3 DNA: TGCGCCAGCAGCCAAGATGAGGGGAATAATTCACCCCTCCACTTT
V gene: TRBV12-3/TRBV12-4; CDR3 length: 13; D gene: -; J gene: TRBJ2-1; clone size: once; CDR3 protein: CASKTLSGNEQFF; CDR3 DNA: TGTGCCAGCAAGACCCTTAGCGGCAATGAGCAGTTCTTC
V gene: TRBV7-2; CDR3 length: 13; D gene: -; J gene: TRBJ2-1; clone size: -; CDR3 protein: CASSPGRRNEQFF; CDR3 DNA: TGTGCCAGCAGCCCGGGAAGGAGGAATGAGCAGTTCTTC
V gene: TRBV9; CDR3 length: 12; D gene: -; J gene: TRBJ1-1; clone size: -; CDR3 protein: CASSPWGTGAFF; CDR3 DNA: TGTGCCAGCAGCCCTTGGGGCACTGGAGCTTTCTTT
V gene: TRBV6-5; CDR3 length: 11; D gene: TRBD2; J gene: TRBJ2-5; clone size: -; CDR3 protein: CASVRGGEQYF; CDR3 DNA: TGTGCCAGCGTTCGGGGAGGGGAGCAGTACTTC
V gene: TRBV4-2; CDR3 length: 14; D gene: TRBD2; J gene: TRBJ2-1; clone size: many; CDR3 protein: CASSQGGDVDEQFF; CDR3 DNA: TGTGCCAGCAGCCAGGGGGGGGACGTCGATGAGCAGTTCTTC
V gene: TRBV7-8; CDR3 length: 17; D gene: -; J gene: TRBJ2-7; clone size: few; CDR3 protein: CASSYGVVGGLDYEQYF; CDR3 DNA: TGTGCCAGCAGCTATGGGGTCGTAGGCGGCCTGGACTACGAGCAGTACTTC
V gene: TRBV20-1; CDR3 length: 11; D gene: -; J gene: TRBJ2-5; clone size: few; CDR3 protein: CSATAGETQYF; CDR3 DNA: TGCAGTGCCACCGCGGGGGAGACCCAGTACTTC
V gene: TRBV5-1; CDR3 length: 17; D gene: -; J gene: TRBJ2-2; clone size: -; CDR3 protein: CASSLARTKEVPGELFF; CDR3 DNA: TGCGCCAGCAGCTTGGCGAGGACTAAAGAGGTTCCCGGGGAGCTGTTTTTT
V gene: TRBV28; CDR3 length: 16; D gene: TRBD1; J gene: TRBJ1-4; clone size: many; CDR3 protein: CASSRQGYPTNEKLFF; CDR3 DNA: TGTGCCAGCAGTCGACAGGGATATCCAACTAATGAAAAACTGTTTTTT
V gene: TRBV20-1; CDR3 length: 18; D gene: -; J gene: TRBJ2-6; clone size: few; CDR3 protein: CSARDRRDGSSGANVLTF; CDR3 DNA: TGCAGTGCTAGAGATCGGCGGGACGGCAGCTCTGGGGCCAACGTCCTGACTTTC
V gene: TRBV7-9; CDR3 length: 17; D gene: TRBD2; J gene: TRBJ2-4; clone size: -; CDR3 protein: CASSTGTSGGAGNIQYF; CDR3 DNA: TGTGCCAGCAGCACCGGGACTAGCGGGGGGGCAGGAAACATTCAGTACTTC
V gene: TRBV5-1; CDR3 length: 17; D gene: TRBD1; J gene: TRBJ2-7; clone size: many; CDR3 protein: CASSLVAGTEMTYEQYF; CDR3 DNA: TGCGCCAGCAGCTTGGTTGCCGGGACAGAGATGACCTACGAGCAGTACTTC
V gene: TRBV18; CDR3 length: 16; D gene: TRBD1; J gene: TRBJ2-1; clone size: -; CDR3 protein: CASSPPLRTGYNEQFF; CDR3 DNA: TGTGCCAGCTCACCACCGCTTAGGACAGGGTACAATGAGCAGTTCTTC
V gene: TRBV11-2; CDR3 length: 13; D gene: -; J gene: TRBJ1-2; clone size: -; CDR3 protein: CASSLVGQTGYTF; CDR3 DNA: TGTGCCAGCAGCTTAGTGGGGCAGACTGGCTACACCTTC
V gene: TRBV11-2; CDR3 length: 13; D gene: -; J gene: TRBJ2-7; clone size: few; CDR3 protein: CASSLHNVYEQYF; CDR3 DNA: TGTGCCAGCAGCTTACACAACGTCTACGAGCAGTACTTC
V gene: TRBV29-1; CDR3 length: 15; D gene: TRBD2; J gene: TRBJ2-5; clone size: few; CDR3 protein: CSVETSGDAQETQYF; CDR3 DNA: TGCAGCGTCGAAACTAGCGGGGATGCCCAAGAGACCCAGTACTTC
V gene: TRBV27; CDR3 length: 19; D gene: -; J gene: TRBJ2-2; clone size: -; CDR3 protein: CASTKTPGRSLRNTGELFF; CDR3 DNA: TGTGCCAGCACCAAAACTCCGGGACGGTCCCTTCGGAATACCGGGGAGCTGTTTTTT
V gene: TRBV6-2/TRBV6-3; CDR3 length: 14; D gene: TRBD1; J gene: TRBJ2-2; clone size: -; CDR3 protein: CASSYDRGTGELFF; CDR3 DNA: TGTGCCAGCAGTTACGACAGGGGCACCGGGGAGCTGTTTTTT
V gene: TRBV7-3; CDR3 length: 16; D gene: TRBD1; J gene: TRBJ2-6; clone size: -; CDR3 protein: CASSPRTGEGGNVLTF; CDR3 DNA: TGTGCCAGCAGCCCTAGGACAGGGGAAGGTGGCAACGTCCTGACTTTC
V gene: TRBV4-1; CDR3 length: 14; D gene: TRBD1; J gene: TRBJ1-1; clone size: many; CDR3 protein: CASSQAGGNTEAFF; CDR3 DNA: TGCGCCAGCAGCCAGGCAGGGGGGAACACTGAAGCTTTCTTT
V gene: TRBV5-5; CDR3 length: 11; D gene: -; J gene: TRBJ2-3; clone size: -; CDR3 protein: CASKSADTQYF; CDR3 DNA: TGTGCCAGCAAGAGCGCAGATACGCAGTATTTT
V gene: TRBV28; CDR3 length: 16; D gene: TRBD1; J gene: TRBJ1-2; clone size: -; CDR3 protein: CASSPTFRTGNYGYTF; CDR3 DNA: TGTGCCAGCAGTCCCACATTCCGGACAGGGAACTATGGCTACACCTTC
V gene: TRBV7-9; CDR3 length: 15; D gene: TRBD2; J gene: TRBJ2-7; clone size: few; CDR3 protein: CASSLGGLTSYEQYF; CDR3 DNA: TGTGCCAGCAGCTTGGGGGGGTTGACCTCCTACGAGCAGTACTTC
V gene: TRBV28; CDR3 length: 19; D gene: TRBD2; J gene: TRBJ2-4; clone size: -; CDR3 protein: CASSLLGQTSEIAKNIQYF; CDR3 DNA: TGTGCCAGCAGCTTACTCGGACAGACTAGCGAGATAGCCAAAAACATTCAGTACTTC
V gene: TRBV12-3/TRBV12-4; CDR3 length: 13; D gene: -; J gene: TRBJ2-5; clone size: -; CDR3 protein: CASSFEAIETQYF; CDR3 DNA: TGTGCCAGCAGTTTCGAGGCGATAGAGACCCAGTACTTC
V gene: TRBV3-1; CDR3 length: 14; D gene: -; J gene: TRBJ2-7; clone size: many; CDR3 protein: CASSPTGLSYEQYF; CDR3 DNA: TGTGCCAGCAGCCCGACGGGGCTATCCTACGAGCAGTACTTC
V gene: TRBV3-1; CDR3 length: 14; D gene: -; J gene: TRBJ2-1; clone size: -; CDR3 protein: CASSPKGSYNEQFF; CDR3 DNA: TGTGCCAGCAGCCCCAAGGGGTCCTACAATGAGCAGTTCTTC
V gene: TRBV12-3/TRBV12-4; CDR3 length: 15; D gene: -; J gene: TRBJ2-7; clone size: few; CDR3 protein: CASSVAGVSSYEQYF; CDR3 DNA: TGTGCCAGCAGTGTAGCAGGGGTCTCCTCCTACGAGCAGTACTTC
V gene: TRBV5-1; CDR3 length: 14; D gene: -; J gene: TRBJ2-3; clone size: many; CDR3 protein: CASSSGDVTDTQYF; CDR3 DNA: TGCGCCAGCAGCTCGGGAGATGTCACAGATACGCAGTATTTT
V gene: TRBV21-1; CDR3 length: 14; D gene: -; J gene: TRBJ2-5; clone size: -; CDR3 protein: CASSTSGGAETQYF; CDR3 DNA: TGTGCCAGCAGCACTAGCGGGGGGGCAGAGACCCAGTACTTC
V gene: TRBV5-1; CDR3 length: 15; D gene: -; J gene: TRBJ2-1; clone size: many; CDR3 protein: CASSPVGQFYNEQFF; CDR3 DNA: TGCGCCAGCAGCCCGGTGGGGCAGTTCTACAATGAGCAGTTCTTC
V gene: TRBV4-3; CDR3 length: 14; D gene: -; J gene: TRBJ2-7; clone size: -; CDR3 protein: CASSQPGHSDEQYF; CDR3 DNA: TGCGCCAGCAGCCAACCAGGGCACAGCGACGAGCAGTACTTC
V gene: TRBV6-6; CDR3 length: 16; D gene: -; J gene: TRBJ2-1; clone size: -; CDR3 protein: CASSYGGATGNNEQFF; CDR3 DNA: TGTGCCAGCAGTTACGGAGGGGCCACTGGCAACAATGAGCAGTTCTTC
V gene: TRBV2; CDR3 length: 12; D gene: -; J gene: TRBJ2-1; clone size: -; CDR3 protein: CAIIQGYNEQFF; CDR3 DNA: TGTGCCATTATCCAGGGGTACAATGAGCAGTTCTTC
V gene: TRBV20-1; CDR3 length: 13; D gene: TRBD1; J gene: TRBJ1-6; clone size: -; CDR3 protein: CSARRDSTSPLHF; CDR3 DNA: TGCAGTGCTAGGCGGGACAGCACTTCACCCCTCCACTTT
V gene: TRBV10-3; CDR3 length: 13; D gene: -; J gene: TRBJ2-1; clone size: few; CDR3 protein: CAISSGSYNEQFF; CDR3 DNA: TGTGCCATCTCGAGCGGCTCCTACAATGAGCAGTTCTTC
V gene: TRBV9; CDR3 length: 15; D gene: -; J gene: TRBJ2-7; clone size: many; CDR3 protein: CASSVRDFPSYEQYF; CDR3 DNA: TGTGCCAGCAGCGTACGGGACTTCCCCTCCTACGAGCAGTACTTC
V gene: TRBV27; CDR3 length: 15; D gene: -; J gene: TRBJ1-2; clone size: -; CDR3 protein: CASSLGTGGGFGYTF; CDR3 DNA: TGTGCCAGCAGTTTGGGCACGGGGGGCGGGTTTGGCTACACCTTC